These T cell receptor beta chains were read from a single sample in a study of CD8+CD57+ T cells in acquired aplastic anemia. TCRdb re-derived calls from the reads in MiXCR, one entry per CDR3 protein. The repertoire includes a few hundred thousand distinct CDR3 sequences, 25% to 40% of them detected once, and 0.82% sits in the top ten. Input material: sorted CD4+, CD8+, or CD8+CD57+ T cells (not recorded which) from PBMCs. All receptors come from a human donor with aplastic anemia. Each CDR3 is given with its conserved first and last residue. The D gene is left open where the match is weak. A row's size may be missing; if present it is once, few, many or a size class.

d_gene	len	j_gene	abundance	v_gene	CDR3aa	CDR3nt
.	17	TRBJ2-6	few	TRBV4-2	CASSQDMANSGANVLTF	TGTGCCAGCAGCCAAGACATGGCCAACTCTGGGGCCAACGTCCTGACTTTC
.	14	TRBJ2-1	many	TRBV2	CASTWGEPYNEQFF	TGTGCCAGCACCTGGGGAGAGCCCTACAATGAGCAGTTCTTC
.	17	TRBJ2-3	.	TRBV4-3	CASSQVPGLSVTDTQYF	TGCGCCAGCAGCCAAGTCCCCGGGCTATCTGTCACAGATACGCAGTATTTT
.	15	TRBJ1-5	many	TRBV7-2	CASSLNLNSNQPQHF	TGTGCCAGCAGCTTAAACCTAAATAGCAATCAGCCCCAGCATTTT
.	15	TRBJ2-7	few	TRBV5-1	CASSFWGAQTYEQYF	TGCGCCAGCAGCTTTTGGGGGGCCCAGACCTACGAGCAGTACTTC
.	13	TRBJ2-7	many	TRBV20-1	CSAARHLTYEQYF	TGCAGTGCCGCTAGGCACCTAACCTACGAGCAGTACTTC
.	14	TRBJ2-2	.	TRBV5-1	CASQTSGNTGELFF	TGCGCCAGCCAGACCTCGGGGAACACCGGGGAGCTGTTTTTT
TRBD2	15	TRBJ2-1	many	TRBV2	CASVDSGIVGNEQFF	TGTGCCAGCGTCGATAGCGGGATAGTAGGTAATGAGCAGTTCTTC
.	14	TRBJ1-6	.	TRBV10-3	CASSSGIYQSPLHF	TGTGCCAGCAGCTCCGGGATATACCAATCACCCCTCCACTTT
TRBD1	13	TRBJ1-2	many	TRBV12-3/TRBV12-4	CASSSRDSYGYTF	TGTGCCAGCAGTTCCCGGGACAGCTATGGCTACACCTTC
.	12	TRBJ2-5	.	TRBV20-1	CSARQGKETQYF	TGCAGTGCTAGACAGGGTAAAGAGACCCAGTACTTC
.	14	TRBJ1-2	.	TRBV19	CASPSRVMAPGYTF	TGTGCCAGTCCTAGCCGGGTCATGGCCCCTGGCTACACCTTC
.	15	TRBJ2-3	once	TRBV20-1	CSASPDREHTDTQYF	TGCAGTGCTAGCCCGGACAGAGAACACACAGATACGCAGTATTTT